The 5 T cell receptor beta chains listed next were all sequenced from one sample in a study of cytomegalovirus exposure and HLA in healthy donors. The PCR had 60 Vbeta and 13 Jbeta primers. Using immunoSEQ multiplex PCR, the repertoire was profiled, and TCRdb retains in-frame clones only, with some absent. The sample has about 160,000 clones; 80% to 85% are singletons. The material sequenced was PBMCs. These receptors came from a man younger than 35 in good health and CMV-seronegative.

The gene calls are TRBV7-9 and TRBJ2-5; TRBD1 aligns across 10 bases. CDR1 and CDR2 from the germline V gene are SEHNR and FQNEAQ (reference sequence). Trimming cost V 5 bases and J 5 bases; bases outside gene matches: 8. The CDR3 runs to 15 residues. DNA of the CDR3: TGTGCCAGCAGCCTGGACAGGGGGGCCCATGAGACCCAGTACTTC. As protein: CASSLDRGAHETQYF.

The V call is TRBV7-9, the J call TRBJ2-1; 7 bases are shared with TRBD2. With V trimmed by 1 base and J by 7 bases, 10 bases remained unmatched. From germline, CDR1 is SEHNR and CDR2 FQNEAQ (reference sequence). The CDR3 sequence is 16 residues long. CDR3: CASSLGGGSSSNEQFF. The CDR3 DNA reads as TGTGCCAGCAGCTTAGGTGGCGGGAGTAGCAGTAATGAGCAGTTCTTC.

This chain joins TRBV14 and TRBJ2-7; TRBD2 aligns across 7 bases. The germline V gene has CDR1 SGHDN and CDR2 FVKESK. The ends lost 4 bases at V and 1 base at J; junction bases unmatched: 1. The CDR3 covers 13 residues. The CDR3 is CASSLGLSYEQYF. The CDR3 coding sequence is TGTGCCAGCAGCCTGGGACTATCCTACGAGCAGTACTTC.

The V gene is TRBV14, the J gene TRBJ2-1, with TRBD2 matching over 7 bases. The ends lost 4 bases at V and 2 bases at J; junction bases unmatched: 5. The germline V gene has CDR1 SGHDN and CDR2 FVKESK. There are 15 residues in the CDR3. The chain's CDR3 is CASSLPGTTYNEQFF. For the CDR3, the DNA is TGTGCCAGCAGCCTGCCCGGGACTACCTACAATGAGCAGTTCTTC.

V usage is TRBV11-1 and J usage is TRBJ2-3; maybe TRBD1 (6 bases). This CDR3 is built from 16 residues. The germline gives CDR1 SGHAT, CDR2 FQDESV (reference sequence). V was shortened by 5 bases and J by 5 bases, with 20 bases between the two germline ends. Here the CDR3 reads CASSGKGSMDRDTQYF. In DNA form, the CDR3 reads TGTGCCAGCAGCGGAAAGGGTAGCATGGACAGAGATACGCAGTATTTT. Filled out from reference TRBV11-1 and TRBJ2-3, the complete variable domain reads EAEVAQSPRYKITEKSQAVAFWCDPISGHATLYWYRQILGQGPELLVQFQDESVVDDSQLPKDRFSAERLKGVDSTLKIQPAELGDSAMYLCASSGKGSMDRDTQYFGPGTRLTVL.